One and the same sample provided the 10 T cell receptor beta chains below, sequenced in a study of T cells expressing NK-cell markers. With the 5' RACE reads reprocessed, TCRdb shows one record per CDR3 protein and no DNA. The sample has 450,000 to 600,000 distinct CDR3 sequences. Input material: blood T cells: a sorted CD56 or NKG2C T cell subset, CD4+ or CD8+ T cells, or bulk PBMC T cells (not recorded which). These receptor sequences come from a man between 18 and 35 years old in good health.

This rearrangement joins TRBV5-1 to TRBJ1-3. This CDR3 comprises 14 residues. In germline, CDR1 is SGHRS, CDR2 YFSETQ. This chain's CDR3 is CASSYEGGGNTIYF.

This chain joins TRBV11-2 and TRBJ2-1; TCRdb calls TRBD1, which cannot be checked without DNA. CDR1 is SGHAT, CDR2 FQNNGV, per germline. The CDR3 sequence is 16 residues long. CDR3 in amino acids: CASSDSEGIGIREQFF.

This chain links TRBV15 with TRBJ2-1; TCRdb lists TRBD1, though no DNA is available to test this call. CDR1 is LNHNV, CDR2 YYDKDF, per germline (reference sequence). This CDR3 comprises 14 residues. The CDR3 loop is CATSRAGRNNEQFF.

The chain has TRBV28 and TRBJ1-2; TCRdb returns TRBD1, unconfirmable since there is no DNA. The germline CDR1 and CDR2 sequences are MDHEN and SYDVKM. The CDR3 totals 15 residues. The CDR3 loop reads CASSFVGRQGLGYTF.

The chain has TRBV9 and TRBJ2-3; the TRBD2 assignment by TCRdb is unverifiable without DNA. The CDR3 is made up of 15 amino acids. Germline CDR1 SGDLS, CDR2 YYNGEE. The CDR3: CASSVGLAGIGAQYF.

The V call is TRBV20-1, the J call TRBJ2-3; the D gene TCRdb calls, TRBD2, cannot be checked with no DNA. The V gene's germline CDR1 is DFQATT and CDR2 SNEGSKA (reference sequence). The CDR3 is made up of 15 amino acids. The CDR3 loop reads CSAPLLAGSTDTQYF.

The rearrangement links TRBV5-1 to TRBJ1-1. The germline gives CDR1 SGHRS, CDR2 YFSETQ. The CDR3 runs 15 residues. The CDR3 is CASSSEDGGYTEAFF.

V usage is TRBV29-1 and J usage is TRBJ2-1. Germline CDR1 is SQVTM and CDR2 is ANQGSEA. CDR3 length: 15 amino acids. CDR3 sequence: CSVEDMVKSYNEQFF.

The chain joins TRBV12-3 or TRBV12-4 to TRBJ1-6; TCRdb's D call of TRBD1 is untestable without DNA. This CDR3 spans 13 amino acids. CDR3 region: CASSPGPAGPLHF.

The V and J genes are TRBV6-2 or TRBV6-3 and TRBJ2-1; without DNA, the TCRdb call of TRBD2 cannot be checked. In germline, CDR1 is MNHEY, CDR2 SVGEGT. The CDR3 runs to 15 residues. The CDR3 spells CASSLTARWVNEQFF.